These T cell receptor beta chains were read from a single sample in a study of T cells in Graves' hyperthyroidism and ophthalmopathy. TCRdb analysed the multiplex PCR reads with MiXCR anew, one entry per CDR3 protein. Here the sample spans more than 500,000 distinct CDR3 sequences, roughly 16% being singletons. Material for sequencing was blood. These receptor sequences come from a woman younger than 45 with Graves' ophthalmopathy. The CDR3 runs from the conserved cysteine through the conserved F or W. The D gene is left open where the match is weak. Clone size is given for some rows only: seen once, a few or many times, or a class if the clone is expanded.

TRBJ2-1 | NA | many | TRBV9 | TGTGCCAGCTCAACAGGGAGCTCCTACAATGAGCAGTTCTTC | CASSTGSSYNEQFF
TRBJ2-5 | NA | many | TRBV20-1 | TGCAGTGCCTCCATGACTGGAGAAGAGACCCAGTACTTC | CSASMTGEETQYF
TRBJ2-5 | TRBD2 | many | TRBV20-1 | TGCAGTGCTGGGGACGCAGGAGGGCTAGCGGGAGCTCAAGAGACCCAGTACTTC | CSAGDAGGLAGAQETQYF
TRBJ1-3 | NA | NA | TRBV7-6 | TGTGCCAGCAGCTTAATTACAGGGTCAAGCTCTGGAAACACCATATATTTT | CASSLITGSSSGNTIYF
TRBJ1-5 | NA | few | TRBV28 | TGTGCCAGCAGTTATGGCCGCATCCGAGTTAAATATAGCAATCAGCCCCAGCATTTT | CASSYGRIRVKYSNQPQHF
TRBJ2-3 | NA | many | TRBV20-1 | TGCAGTGCTTGGGACGGGACAGATACGCAGTATTTT | CSAWDGTDTQYF
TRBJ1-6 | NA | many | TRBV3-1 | TGTGCCAGCAGCCAGGGGAATTCACCCCTCCACTTT | CASSQGNSPLHF
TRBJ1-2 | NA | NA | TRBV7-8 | TGTGCCAGCAGCCCGGGCACAGGGCGGGATGGCTACACCTTC | CASSPGTGRDGYTF
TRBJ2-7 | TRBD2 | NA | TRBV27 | TGTGCCGCGGGGGGAGGGTCCTACGAGCAGTACTTC | CAAGGGSYEQYF
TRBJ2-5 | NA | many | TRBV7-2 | TGTGCCAGCAGCTTTCTAAGGGATAGGGAGACCCAGTACTTC | CASSFLRDRETQYF
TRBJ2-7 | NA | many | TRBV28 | TGTGCCAGCAGGACTGGTAGTAGGGAGCAGTACTTC | CASRTGSREQYF
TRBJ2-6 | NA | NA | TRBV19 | TGTGCCAGTAGTCCTCGACCCCAACTGGCCAACGTCCTGACTTTC | CASSPRPQLANVLTF
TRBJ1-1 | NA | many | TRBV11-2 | TGTGCCAGCAGCTTGGTGGGTGGCCCCGCAGGGGCTTTCTTT | CASSLVGGPAGAFF
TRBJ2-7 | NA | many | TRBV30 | TGTGCCTGGAGCGTCCCGGCTGGGGTGGCTTCCTACGAGCAGTACTTC | CAWSVPAGVASYEQYF
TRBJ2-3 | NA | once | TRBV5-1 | TGCGCCAGCGGATCCTACAGGACCAGCACAGATACGCAGTATTTT | CASGSYRTSTDTQYF
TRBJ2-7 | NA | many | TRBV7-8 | TGTGCCAGCAGCTTAGTAACCCAGGCCCCCTACGAGCAGTACTTC | CASSLVTQAPYEQYF
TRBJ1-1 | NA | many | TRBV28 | TGTGCCAGCAGTTTTATTCTTCGGGGGCCAGGACGCGGGAACACTGAAGCTTTCTTT | CASSFILRGPGRGNTEAFF
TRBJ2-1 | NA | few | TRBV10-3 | TGTGCCATCAGTGAAGCGGATGAGCAGTTCTTC | CAISEADEQFF
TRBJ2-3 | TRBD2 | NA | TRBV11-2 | TGTGCCAGCAGCTTGGAACTAGCGGGAGGTCGAGATACGCAGTATTTT | CASSLELAGGRDTQYF
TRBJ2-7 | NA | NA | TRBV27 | TGTGCCAGCAGTTCCGTATTGGGTTCCGAGCAGTACTTC | CASSSVLGSEQYF
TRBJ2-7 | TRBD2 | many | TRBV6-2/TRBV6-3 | TGTGCCAGCAGTTACTCGACTAGCGGGCCCGTCGTCTACGAGCAGTACTTC | CASSYSTSGPVVYEQYF
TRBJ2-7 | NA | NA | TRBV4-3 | TGCGCCAGCAGCCAGGACTATGACGGACTGGTGGCCTACGAGCAGTACTTC | CASSQDYDGLVAYEQYF
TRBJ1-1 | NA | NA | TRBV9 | TGTGCCAGCAGCGGGAACAAGGCGAACACTGAAGCTTTCTTT | CASSGNKANTEAFF
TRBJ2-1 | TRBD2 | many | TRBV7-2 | TGTGCCAGCAGCTCTCGGGACAGACTGAGCAGGATAACTAGCGGGAGGAACAATGAGCAGTTCTTC | CASSSRDRLSRITSGRNNEQFF
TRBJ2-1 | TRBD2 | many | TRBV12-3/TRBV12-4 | TGTGCCAGCAGTGCCAATCCACTAGCGGGATCTAAGTATAGCTCCTACAATGAGCAGTTCTTC | CASSANPLAGSKYSSYNEQFF
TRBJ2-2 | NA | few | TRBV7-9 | TGTGCCAGCAGCCCGTACAGGAATGCCGGGGAGCTGTTTTTT | CASSPYRNAGELFF
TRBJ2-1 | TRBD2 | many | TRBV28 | TGTGCCAGCAGTCCCCTCTTGGGGGAGGGCCAACCGAGTGAGCAGTTCTTC | CASSPLLGEGQPSEQFF
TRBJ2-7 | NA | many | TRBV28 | TGTGCCAGCAGTTTAAGGGCAGGGGCCTCGGGAAGCTACGAGCAGTACTTC | CASSLRAGASGSYEQYF
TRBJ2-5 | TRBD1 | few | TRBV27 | TGTGCCAGCAGTTTCGCGACAGGGGCGAAACAGACCCAGTACTTC | CASSFATGAKQTQYF
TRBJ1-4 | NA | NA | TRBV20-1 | TGCAGTGTTCACCCAACTAATGAAAAACTGTTTTTT | CSVHPTNEKLFF
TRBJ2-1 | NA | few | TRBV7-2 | TGTGCCAGCAGCTTATTCTGGGTACTATCCTACAATGAGCAGTTCTTC | CASSLFWVLSYNEQFF
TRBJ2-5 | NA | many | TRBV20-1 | TGCAGTGCCCCCCGGTCCCAAGAGACCCAGTACTTC | CSAPRSQETQYF
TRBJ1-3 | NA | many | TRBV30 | TGTGCCTGGAACCCCCCCACGGACAATCGGATAGGAGGCACCATATATTTT | CAWNPPTDNRIGGTIYF
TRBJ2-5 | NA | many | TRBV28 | TGTGCCAGCAGCTCGACACAAGAGACCCAGTACTTC | CASSSTQETQYF
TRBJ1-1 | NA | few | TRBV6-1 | TGTGCCAGCAGTTATCAGGGGTACACTGAAGCTTTCTTT | CASSYQGYTEAFF
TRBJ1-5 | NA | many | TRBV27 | TGTGCCAGCAGTGCAGCATACGGCAATCAGCCCCAGCATTTT | CASSAAYGNQPQHF
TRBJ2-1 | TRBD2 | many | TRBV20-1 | TGCAGTGCTAGAAGGAGGGAGGGTATTGAGCAGTTCTTC | CSARRREGIEQFF
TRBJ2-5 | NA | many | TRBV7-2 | TGTGCCAGCAGCTTGTTTCCGGGAGAAGAGACCCAGTACTTC | CASSLFPGEETQYF
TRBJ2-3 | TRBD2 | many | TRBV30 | TGTGCCTGGAGTAGGGGCTCTTGGGGCCTAGCGGAAAGCACAGATACGCAGTATTTT | CAWSRGSWGLAESTDTQYF
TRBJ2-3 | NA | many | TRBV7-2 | TGTGCCAGCAGCTTGGGACAAGGGTCCGATACGCAGTATTTT | CASSLGQGSDTQYF
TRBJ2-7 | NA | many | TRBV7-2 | TGTGCCACGGGCCGGGTAGCGGATTCCTACGAGCAGTACTTC | CATGRVADSYEQYF
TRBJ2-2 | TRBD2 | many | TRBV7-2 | TGTGCCAGCAGCTTAGTGAGCGGGAGGGCCCGCACCGGGGAGCTGTTTTTT | CASSLVSGRARTGELFF
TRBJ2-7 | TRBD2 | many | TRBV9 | TGTGCCAGCAGCGCCGGGACTAGCGGCTCCTACGAGCAGTACTTC | CASSAGTSGSYEQYF
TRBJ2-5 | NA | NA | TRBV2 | TGTGCCATTCTGGCACAGGGCCAAGAGACCCAGTACTTC | CAILAQGQETQYF
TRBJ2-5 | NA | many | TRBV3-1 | TGTGCCAGCAGTCAAAGAGGGGAGACCCAGTACTTC | CASSQRGETQYF
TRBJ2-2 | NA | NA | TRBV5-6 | TGTGCCAGCAGTCCCCGGGTATCCGGGGAGCTGTTTTTT | CASSPRVSGELFF